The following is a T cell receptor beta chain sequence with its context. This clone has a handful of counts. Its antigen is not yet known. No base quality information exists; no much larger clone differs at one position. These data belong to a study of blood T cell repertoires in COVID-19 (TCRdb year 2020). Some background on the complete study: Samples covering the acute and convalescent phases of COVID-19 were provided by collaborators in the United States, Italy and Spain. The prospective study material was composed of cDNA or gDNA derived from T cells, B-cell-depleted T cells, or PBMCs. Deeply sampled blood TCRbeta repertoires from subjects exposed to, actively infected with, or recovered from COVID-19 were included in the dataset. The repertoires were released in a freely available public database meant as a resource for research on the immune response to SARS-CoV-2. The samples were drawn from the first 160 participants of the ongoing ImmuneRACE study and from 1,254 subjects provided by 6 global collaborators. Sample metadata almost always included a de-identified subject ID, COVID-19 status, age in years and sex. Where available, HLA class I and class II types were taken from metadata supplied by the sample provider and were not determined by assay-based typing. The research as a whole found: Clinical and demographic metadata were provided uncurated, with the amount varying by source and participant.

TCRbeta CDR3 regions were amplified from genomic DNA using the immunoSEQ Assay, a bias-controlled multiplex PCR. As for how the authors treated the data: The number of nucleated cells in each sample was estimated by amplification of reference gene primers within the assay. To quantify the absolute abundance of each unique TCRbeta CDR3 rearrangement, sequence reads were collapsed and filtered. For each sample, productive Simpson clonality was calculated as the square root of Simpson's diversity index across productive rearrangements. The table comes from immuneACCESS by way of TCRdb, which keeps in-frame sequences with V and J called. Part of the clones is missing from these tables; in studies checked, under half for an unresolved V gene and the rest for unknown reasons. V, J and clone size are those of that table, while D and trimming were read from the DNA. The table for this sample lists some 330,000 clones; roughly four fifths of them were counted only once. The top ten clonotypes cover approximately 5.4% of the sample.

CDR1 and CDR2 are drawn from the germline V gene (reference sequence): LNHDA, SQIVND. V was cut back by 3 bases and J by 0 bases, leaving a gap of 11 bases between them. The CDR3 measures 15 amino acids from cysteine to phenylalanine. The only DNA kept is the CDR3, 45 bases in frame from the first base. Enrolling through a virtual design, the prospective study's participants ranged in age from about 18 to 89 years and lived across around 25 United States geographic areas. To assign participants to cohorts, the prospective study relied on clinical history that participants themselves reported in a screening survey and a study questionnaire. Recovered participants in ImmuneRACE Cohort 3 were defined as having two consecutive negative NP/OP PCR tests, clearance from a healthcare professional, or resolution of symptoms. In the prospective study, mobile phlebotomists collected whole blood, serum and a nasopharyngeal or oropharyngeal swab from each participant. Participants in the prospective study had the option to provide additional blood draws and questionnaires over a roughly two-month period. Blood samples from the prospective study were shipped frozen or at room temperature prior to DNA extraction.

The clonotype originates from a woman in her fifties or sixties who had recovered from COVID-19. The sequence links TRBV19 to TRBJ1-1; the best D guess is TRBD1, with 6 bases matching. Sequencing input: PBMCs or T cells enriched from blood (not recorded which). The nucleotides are TGTGCCAGTAGTATGGACAGTAACATGAACACTGAAGCTTTCTTT. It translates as CASSMDSNMNTEAFF.